The rows below give T cell receptor beta chains drawn from one sample of a study of blood T cell repertoires in COVID-19. The data were produced by immunoSEQ multiplex PCR, yet TCRdb's version contains in-frame clones alone and is incomplete. The sample holds about 220,000 clones, 80% to 90% seen once. The sample comprised PBMCs or T cells enriched from blood (not recorded which). The origin of the receptors is a woman in her late teens or twenties in a cohort exposed to, infected with or recovered from COVID-19 (not recorded which). Each CDR3 is given with its conserved first and last residue. The D gene is left open where the match is weak. Some rows mark clone size as missing; the rest say once, few, many or name a class of expanded clone.

d_call clone_size v_call cdr3_aa
. . TRBV6-1 CASSEVDSNTEAFF
. many TRBV6-5 CASSYGSSYNSPLHF
TRBD2 . TRBV19 CASSPRTSGDYEQYF
. . TRBV21-1 CPKYPGRTTATNEKLFF
TRBD1 . TRBV9 CASSRDRLNYGYTF
. . TRBV12-5 CASGLTGGNYGYTF
. . TRBV24-1 CATSDPRRPFGYTF
. . TRBV5-1 CASSGSGEKLFF
. . TRBV7-8 CASSLDWSIYGYTF
. . TRBV11-1 CASSLGDRARGTEAFF
. . TRBV2 CASGQGPMRETQYF
. . TRBV7-6 CASSDNKFLYF
. . TRBV11-3 CASSLGRGREQFF
. . TRBV7-2 CASSFPLPGYNEQFF
. . TRBV6-5 CASRTTGISDQPQHF
. . TRBV18 CASSPDSYGYTF
. once TRBV19 CASSSQGRTAAYEQYF
TRBD2 . TRBV5-6 CASSFSGRALEQYF
TRBD2 . TRBV12-3/TRBV12-4 CASRLAEQDTQYF
TRBD1 . TRBV7-3 CASSRQGGEKLFF
TRBD1 . TRBV11-2 CASSLGTGAAKNIQYF
TRBD1 . TRBV4-1 CASSRGTGVVEKLFF
. . TRBV7-2 CASSLGVGAGAGANVLTF
TRBD2 . TRBV7-2 CASSSWTSGATDTQYF
TRBD1 . TRBV19 CASHEGTGDGYGYTF
. . TRBV10-3 CAIVGRPNTEAFF
TRBD2 . TRBV3-1/TRBV3-2 CASSQGLAGESETQYF
TRBD1 . TRBV28 CASRTGTAYEQYF
TRBD1 . TRBV11-2 CASSFFQGVVSPLHF
. . TRBV6-5 CASAGQNTGELFF
. . TRBV7-3 CASSPWGDETQYF
TRBD1 . TRBV27 CASNHRGTNSPLHF
. once TRBV2 CASSRTGTLSYEQYF
TRBD1 . TRBV5-6 CASSRLDRGSYEQYF
. once TRBV5-6 CASSLRGFNEKLFF
TRBD1 . TRBV5-6 CASSQGASYNEQFF